Following are 21 T cell receptor beta chains from one sample sequenced in a study of T cell responses to AZD1222 COVID-19 vaccine. Data came from immunoSEQ multiplex PCR; TCRdb stores just in-frame clones and leaves some out. Of about 100,000 clones in the sample, about 90% were seen once. The source was peripheral blood, collected on day 0 of AZD1222 vaccination. The receptors originated from an adult in good health.

V gene TRBV5-1 combines with J gene TRBJ2-1; D is possibly TRBD1 (6 bases). V dropped 5 bases and J dropped 7 bases, with 16 bases sitting between them. The CDR3 totals 14 residues. Germline loops: CDR1 SGHRS, CDR2 YFSETQ. CDR3 loop: CASSPIQGFNEQFF. The CDR3 nucleotides are TGCGCCAGCAGTCCTATACAGGGATTTAATGAGCAGTTCTTC.

This sequence joins TRBV3-1 (or the pseudogene TRBV3-2) and TRBJ2-2; 7 bases line up with TRBD2. Germline V gene sequence: CDR1 LGHDT, CDR2 YNNKEL (reference sequence). V was pared by 0 bases and J by 6 bases, with 10 bases of the junction left unmatched. The CDR3 runs 17 residues. CDR3 region: CASSQDGRRESPGELFF. Written as DNA, the CDR3 is TGTGCCAGCAGCCAAGATGGAAGGCGGGAGTCACCCGGGGAGCTGTTTTTT.

The J gene is TRBJ1-2, the V gene TRBV28; 8 bases fit TRBD1. This CDR3 has 16 amino acids. V lost 4 bases and J lost 0; bases outside the gene matches: 7. Germline CDR1 MDHEN, CDR2 SYDVKM. As DNA, the CDR3 is TGTGCCAGCAGTTCCGGGACAGGCCTTACTAACTATGGCTACACCTTC. It codes for CASSSGTGLTNYGYTF.

The genes are TRBV10-2 and TRBJ2-1; D is unclear. The CDR3 contains 12 residues. The V and J ends lost 10 bases and 3 bases respectively, with 10 bases between them. Germline V gene lookup returns CDR1 WSHSY and CDR2 SAAADI. The CDR3 is CATSLRYNEQFF. DNA for the CDR3: TGCGCCACCAGCCTGCGCTACAATGAGCAGTTCTTC.

This rearrangement joins TRBV12-3 or TRBV12-4 to TRBJ1-2; weak D call: TRBD1 (6 bases). The CDR3 is made up of 12 amino acids. V was trimmed by 6 bases and J by 8 bases, leaving 13 bases between them. CDR3 region: CASRWDTAGYTF. CDR3 nucleotide sequence: TGTGCCAGCAGGTGGGACACTGCGGGCTACACCTTC.

This rearrangement joins TRBV19 to TRBJ1-5; D is undetermined. V lost 2 bases to trimming and J lost 5 bases, with 10 bases between them. Germline lookup yields CDR1 LNHDA and CDR2 SQIVND (reference sequence). The length of the CDR3 is 14 residues. The chain's CDR3 is CASSIRGSDQPQHF. The CDR3 nucleotides read TGTGCCAGTAGTATACGGGGAAGTGATCAGCCCCAGCATTTT.

This chain connects TRBV28 to TRBJ1-2, with unresolved D. Per the germline V gene, CDR1 is MDHEN and CDR2 is SYDVKM. The CDR3 is 12 residues long. V was trimmed by 8 bases and J by 5 bases, leaving 12 bases between them. CDR3 DNA: TGTGCCAGCCGGGCAGAGGCATATGGCTACACCTTC. Amino acids: CASRAEAYGYTF.

The J gene is TRBJ2-5, the V gene TRBV19; 9 bases match TRBD1. V was clipped by 5 bases and J by 1 base; unmatched bases: 2. This CDR3 is 14 amino acids long. Germline CDR1 and CDR2: LNHDA and SQIVND (reference sequence). CDR3 in DNA: TGTGCCAGTAGTCCGGGACAGGGCCAAGAGACCCAGTACTTC. It is translated as CASSPGQGQETQYF.

The chain recombines TRBV29-1 with TRBJ2-3, with D unclear. Trimming took 3 bases from V and 4 from J, leaving 8 bases between them. CDR1 SQVTM and CDR2 ANQGSEA come from the germline V gene. The CDR3 spans 12 residues. CDR3 sequence: CSVEILPDTQYF. CDR3 bases: TGCAGCGTTGAGATATTACCAGATACGCAGTATTTT.

This clone has just one count. This rearrangement joins TRBV27 to TRBJ2-7; 13 bases align to TRBD2. With 6 bases clipped from V and 7 bases from J, the junction kept 6 bases outside the gene matches. This CDR3 comprises 14 residues. The V gene's germline CDR1 is MNHEY and CDR2 SMNVEV (reference sequence). Written as DNA, the CDR3 is TGTGCCAGCAGCCGAGGACTAGCGGGAGAGGAGCAGTACTTC. Protein: CASSRGLAGEEQYF.

This clone showed up just once. V gene TRBV19 combines with J gene TRBJ1-1; TRBD1 is a possible D gene (5 bases). Trimming shortened V by 7 bases and J by 3 bases, and 12 bases separated the two germline ends. CDR1 is LNHDA, CDR2 SQIVND, per germline (reference sequence). This CDR3 has 13 amino acids. The CDR3 protein is CASMIGGDTEAFF. The CDR3 region has the DNA TGTGCCAGTATGATAGGAGGGGACACTGAAGCTTTCTTT.

The V and J genes are TRBV18 and TRBJ1-4; D is uncertain. The length of the CDR3 is 16 residues. In germline, CDR1 is KGHSH, CDR2 LQKENI. Deletions cut 4 bases from V and 6 bases from J, with 18 bases between. CDR3 sequence (DNA): TGTGCCAGCTCACAAACTCGGACCTCGGCGGATGAAAAACTGTTTTTT. Protein sequence: CASSQTRTSADEKLFF.

The DNA of the CDR3 is TGTGCCAGCACCGACAATCCCCAGCCCCAGCATTTT. The encoded protein is CASTDNPQPQHF. The chain combines TRBV28 with TRBJ1-5; D is uncertain. The CDR3 spans 12 residues. V was shortened by 7 bases and J by 7 bases, with 11 bases between the two germline ends. The germline V gene has CDR1 MDHEN and CDR2 SYDVKM.

The chain carries TRBV19 and TRBJ1-6; D not certain. V lost 3 bases and J 9 bases, leaving 9 bases between the germline ends. Germline CDR1 is LNHDA and CDR2 is SQIVND (reference sequence). The CDR3 length is 13 residues. In DNA form, the CDR3 reads TGTGCCAGTAGTATTTGGCGGAGTTCACCCCTCCACTTT. Its translation is CASSIWRSSPLHF.

DNA for the CDR3: TGTGCCACAGCTGCGGGGACAGCCCCCTATGACGAGCAGTACTTC. Encoded protein: CATAAGTAPYDEQYF. The chain recombines TRBV24-1 with TRBJ2-7; a weak D match, TRBD1 (7 bases). CDR3 length equals 15 residues. Germline V gene lookup returns CDR1 KGHDR and CDR2 SFDVKD. Trimming took 10 bases from V and 5 from J, leaving 23 bases between them.

The V gene is TRBV28, the J gene TRBJ1-4; D unclear. Trimming took off 8 bases at V and 6 bases at J, with 4 bases between the two ends. The V gene's germline CDR1 is MDHEN and CDR2 SYDVKM. This CDR3 has 10 residues. The CDR3 sequence: CASGYEKLFF. CDR3 bases: TGTGCCAGCGGTTATGAAAAACTGTTTTTT. Supplemented by reference TRBV28 and TRBJ1-4, the full variable domain reads DVKVTQSSRYLVKRTGEKVFLECVQDMDHENMFWYRQDPGLGLRLIYFSYDVKMKEKGDIPEGYSVSREKKERFSLILESASTNQTSMYLCASGYEKLFFGSGTQLSVL.

The V and J genes are TRBV24-1 and TRBJ2-6, with a possible D match to TRBD1 (6 bases). Germline-derived CDR1 and CDR2 are KGHDR and SFDVKD. V was pared by 8 bases and J by 0 bases, with 7 bases between. CDR3 length: 14 residues. The CDR3 DNA follows: TGTGCCACCACAGGGGTCTCTGGGGCCAACGTCCTGACTTTC. Amino acid sequence: CATTGVSGANVLTF.

The CDR3 sequence: CASSELWQNTGELFF. The CDR3 DNA reads as TGTGCCAGCAGTGAACTCTGGCAGAACACCGGGGAGCTGTTTTTT. The chain combines TRBV6-1 with TRBJ2-2; D uncertain. The CDR3 is made up of 15 amino acids. Trimming stripped 2 bases from V and 1 base from J, with 8 bases between. Germline values: CDR1 MNHNS, CDR2 SASEGT.

This chain joins TRBV19 and TRBJ1-2; TRBD1 might be the D (5 bases). The length of the CDR3 is 13 residues. Per the germline V gene, CDR1 is LNHDA and CDR2 is SQIVND (reference sequence). V was pared by 6 bases and J by 4 bases, with 12 bases between. For the CDR3, the DNA is TGTGCCAGTAGACAGGACGGGGCCTATGGCTACACCTTC. This sequence encodes CASRQDGAYGYTF.

For this clone: Other DNA sequences in the same sample also yield this CDR3. The chain links TRBV3-1 (or the pseudogene TRBV3-2) to TRBJ1-1; 8 bases align to TRBD1. V trimming: 4 bases; J trimming: 4 bases; junction bases outside the gene matches: 5. The CDR3 covers 14 residues. The germline V gene encodes CDR1 LGHDT and CDR2 YNNKEL (reference sequence). As DNA, the CDR3 is TGTGCCAGCAGCCTTGGAACAGGGGGCACTGAAGCTTTCTTT. This encodes CASSLGTGGTEAFF.

The chain recombines TRBV11-2 with TRBJ1-2; 8 nucleotides match TRBD1. The ends lost 4 bases at V and 13 bases at J; junction bases unmatched: 11. Germline V CDR1 and CDR2: SGHAT, FQNNGV. The CDR3 is made up of 13 amino acids. For the CDR3, the DNA is TGTGCCAGCAGCTACCCGGGACAGGATATTGGCACCTTC. It codes for CASSYPGQDIGTF.